Here is one T cell receptor beta chain with its context. This entry belongs to a study of hypomethylating agent response in myelodysplastic syndrome. Study at large: Of patients, 8 of 11 got azacitidine and 3 of 11 decitabine. With a mean age of about 70 +/- 6 years, patients were most commonly cytogenetically diploid. Of approximately 10 patients, about 5 carried TET2, the most frequent mutation. Patients with neither complete response nor hematologic improvement were classed non-responders.

Sequenced by immunoSEQ multiplex PCR; TCRdb stores in-frame clones only, minus some. The data contain over a thousand clones, 77% of them singletons. This CDR3 is built from 15 residues. J lost 7 bases, V lost 4 bases, and 7 bases had no gene match. Germline CDR1 MGHDK, CDR2 SYGVNS. This chain connects TRBV25-1 to TRBJ1-6; TRBD1 aligns across 7 bases. The receptor was isolated from a human donor with myelodysplastic syndrome. Here the sequenced sample was bone marrow, taken before or after starting hypomethylating agent treatment for myelodysplastic syndrome (not recorded which). CDR3 sequence (DNA): TGTGCCAGCAGTGCACCGGGACAGAGAAATTCACCCCTCCACTTT. Its protein product is CASSAPGQRNSPLHF.